Below, one T cell receptor (beta chain) is given with its context. The data stem from a study of blood T cell repertoires in COVID-19. Study information: Sites across the United States, Italy and Spain contributed samples from acute and convalescent COVID-19. From T cells, B-cell-depleted T cells, or PBMCs came the material, which was cDNA or gDNA.

From germline, CDR1 is LGHNT and CDR2 FRNRAP. CDR3 length: 13 amino acids. V was pared by 1 base and J by 5 bases, with 8 bases between. In the original processing: Scientists estimated how many nucleated cells there were by amplifying reference gene primers. The method was immunoSEQ multiplex PCR; TCRdb's version includes in-frame clones alone and lacks a portion of them. V, J and clone size are those of that table, while D and trimming were read from the DNA. The sample lists under 300,000 clones; approximately 86% were seen once. The TCR was taken from a woman in her 70s with active or convalescent COVID-19. The gene calls are TRBV12-5 and TRBJ1-1; no definite D call. The sequencing sample was made of peripheral blood. The DNA of the CDR3 is TGTGCTAGTGGTTTGGACGCAGTAACTGAAGCTTTCTTT. Protein sequence: CASGLDAVTEAFF.